This TCR beta chain was captured by sequencing in a study of blood T cell repertoires in COVID-19. For the study at large: The cDNA or gDNA used as material had been derived from T cells, B-cell-depleted T cells, or PBMCs.

V dropped 0 bases and J dropped 4 bases, with 3 bases sitting between them. Germline V CDR1 and CDR2: LNHDA, SQIVND (reference sequence). The CDR3 totals 12 residues. The data were produced by immunoSEQ multiplex PCR, yet TCRdb's version contains in-frame clones alone and is incomplete. The sample has 55,000 to 80,000 clones, approximately 91% seen once. The origin of this receptor is a human donor in a cohort sampled during active COVID-19. The rearrangement links TRBV19 to TRBJ1-2, with D uncertain. Sequenced sample: peripheral blood. This CDR3 reads CASSIDSYGYTF. CDR3 sequence (DNA): TGTGCCAGTAGTATAGATAGCTATGGCTACACCTTC.